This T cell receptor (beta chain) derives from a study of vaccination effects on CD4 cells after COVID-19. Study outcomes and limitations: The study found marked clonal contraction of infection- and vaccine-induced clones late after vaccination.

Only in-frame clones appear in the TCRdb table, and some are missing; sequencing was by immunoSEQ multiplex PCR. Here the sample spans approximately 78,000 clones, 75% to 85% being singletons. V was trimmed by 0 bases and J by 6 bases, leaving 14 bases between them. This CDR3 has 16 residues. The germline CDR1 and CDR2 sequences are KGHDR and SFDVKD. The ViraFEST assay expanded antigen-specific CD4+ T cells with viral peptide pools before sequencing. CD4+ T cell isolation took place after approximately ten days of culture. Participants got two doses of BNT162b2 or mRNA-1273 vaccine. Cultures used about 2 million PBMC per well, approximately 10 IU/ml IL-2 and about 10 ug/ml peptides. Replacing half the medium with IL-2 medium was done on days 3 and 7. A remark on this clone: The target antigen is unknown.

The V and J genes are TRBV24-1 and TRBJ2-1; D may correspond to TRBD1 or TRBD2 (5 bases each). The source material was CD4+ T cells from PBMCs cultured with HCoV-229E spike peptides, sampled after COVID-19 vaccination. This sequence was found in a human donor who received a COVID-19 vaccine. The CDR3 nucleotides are TGTGCCACCAGTGATTTGCGGGACCCTACGGGCAATGAGCAGTTCTTC. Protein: CATSDLRDPTGNEQFF.